The 8 T cell receptor beta chains listed next were all sequenced from one sample in a study of shared clonotypes between healthy human individuals (dated by TCRdb to the early 2020s). The library was prepared using the immunoSEQ multiplex PCR assay. Drawn from immuneACCESS, this table holds only the in-frame rearrangements with V and J called that TCRdb kept. Clones are partly lost; checked studies trace under half to an unresolved V gene and leave the rest unexplained. Within this sample are about 2 million clones, with 85% to 95% of them counted one time only. In total, the top ten clones hold 0.1% to 0.15% of the sample. The material sequenced was naive CD4+ T cells sorted from blood. The meaning of the sample's cell subset or site label: CD45RA+ positively selected. The receptors derive from a man aged 18 to 35 in good health.

The CDR3 sequence is CASAQGQGVSPLHF. DNA of the CDR3: TGTGCCAGCGCCCAAGGACAGGGGGTTTCACCCCTCCACTTT. This chain joins TRBV27 and TRBJ1-6, with 10 bases fitting TRBD1. The CDR3 totals 14 residues. Germline CDR1 and CDR2: MNHEY and SMNVEV (reference sequence). V lost 8 bases, J lost 9 bases, and 7 bases stayed unmatched.

The V call is TRBV7-9, the J call TRBJ2-3; D uncertain. Germline CDR1 reads SEHNR; CDR2 reads FQNEAQ (reference sequence). The CDR3 loop spans 15 amino acids. The germline V and J ends were trimmed by 6 bases and 0 bases, with 13 bases remaining between them. The CDR3 is CASSLPASSTDTQYF. The CDR3 nucleotides read TGTGCCAGCAGTCTACCAGCGTCTAGCACAGATACGCAGTATTTT.

The chain couples TRBV4-1 to TRBJ2-7; 9 bases match TRBD2. The V segment lost 4 bases and the J segment 7 bases; nucleotides outside the gene matches: 11. Germline V CDR1 and CDR2: MGHRA, YSYEKL. The CDR3 runs to 15 residues. CDR3 sequence: CASSPLGAGGHEQYF. CDR3 DNA sequence: TGCGCCAGCAGCCCCCTAGGGGCGGGGGGGCATGAGCAGTACTTC.

This sequence joins TRBV19 and TRBJ2-2; D is possibly TRBD2 (5 bases). Between the trimmed V and J ends, which lost 3 bases and 7 bases, there was a span of 9 bases. Germline CDR1 reads LNHDA; CDR2 reads SQIVND (reference sequence). The CDR3 consists of 13 residues. This chain's CDR3 is CASSIRDVGELFF. CDR3 DNA sequence: TGTGCCAGTAGTATTCGGGATGTCGGGGAGCTGTTTTTT.

The genes are TRBV30 and TRBJ1-1; the D gene is possibly TRBD1 (6 bases). Germline CDR1 is GTSNPN and CDR2 is SVGIG (reference sequence). Trimming took 2 bases from V and 6 from J, leaving 16 bases between them. The CDR3 extends over 14 amino acids. CDR3 residues: CAWSTQGGVPEAFF. CDR3 in DNA: TGTGCCTGGAGTACACAGGGAGGTGTCCCTGAAGCTTTCTTT.

The chain links TRBV5-4 to TRBJ2-3, with D possibly TRBD1 on 5 matching bases. The CDR3 is 14 amino acids. V dropped 6 bases and J dropped 2 bases, with 13 bases sitting between them. CDR1 SGHNT and CDR2 YYREEE come from the germline V gene (reference sequence). The CDR3 sequence is CASTRSTDTDTQYF. The CDR3 DNA sequence: TGTGCCAGCACACGATCGACAGACACAGATACGCAGTATTTT.

The chain couples TRBV4-2 to TRBJ2-7; unclear D gene. Germline loops: CDR1 LGHNA, CDR2 YNFKEQ. Deletions cut 5 bases from V and 3 bases from J, with 14 bases between. The CDR3 covers 14 residues. Here the CDR3 DNA reads TGTGCCAGCAGCTTATTAGTAAAAAACTACGAGCAGTACTTC. It translates to CASSLLVKNYEQYF.

The table lists this clone with a count of one. V and J are TRBV7-9 and TRBJ2-5; D perhaps matches TRBD1 (6 bases). Germline assignment: CDR1 SEHNR and CDR2 FQNEAQ (reference sequence). The length of the CDR3 is 13 residues. Trimming pared 4 bases from V and 2 bases from J, leaving 8 bases between. CDR3: CASSSQGQETQYF. CDR3 coding DNA: TGTGCCAGCAGCTCACAGGGACAAGAGACCCAGTACTTC. Combining the CDR3 with reference TRBV7-9 and TRBJ2-5 gives the whole variable domain DTGVSQNPRHKITKRGQNVTFRCDPISEHNRLYWYRQTLGQGPEFLTYFQNEAQLEKSRLLSDRFSAERPKGSFSTLEIQRTEQGDSAMYLCASSSQGQETQYFGPGTRLLVL.